Following are 16 T cell receptor beta chains from one sample sequenced in a study of blood T cells in healthy people across ages. A sample-barcoded 5' primer and a J-beta primer mix were used in a second PCR of about 6 to 12 cycles. TCRdb analysed the 5' RACE reads with MiXCR anew, one entry per CDR3 protein. The sample contains 550,000 to 800,000 distinct CDR3 sequences, roughly 30% of which appear only once. The source material was blood. Receptors were obtained from a woman older than 75 in good health.

This clonotype was counted ten times or more. One end of the junction is discordant with germline, which a read error may explain. This chain joins TRBV6-2 or TRBV6-3 and TRBJ2-5; the D is unclear. Germline CDR1 MNHEY, CDR2 SVGEGT. CDR3 length: 12 residues. CDR3 bases: TGTACCAGCAAAGTCTCCGAAGAGACCCAGTACTTC. This codes for CTSKVSEETQYF.

The V and J genes are TRBV18 and TRBJ2-3, with D uncertain. The CDR3 totals 13 residues. Trimming left V 3 bases short and J 9 bases short, with 13 bases between. In germline, CDR1 is KGHSH, CDR2 LQKENI. CDR3 sequence reads: CASSPRNQGTQYF. In nucleotides, the CDR3 is TGTGCCAGCTCACCTCGGAATCAAGGCACGCAGTATTTT.

This clonotype was observed a few times. This chain connects TRBV6-1 to TRBJ1-5, with D hard to call. CDR1 and CDR2 from the germline V gene are MNHNS and SASEGT. The CDR3 loop spans 15 amino acids. Deletions cut 4 bases from V and 0 bases from J, with 10 bases between. The CDR3 is CASSADWGSNQPQHF. The CDR3 coding sequence is TGTGCCAGCAGTGCCGACTGGGGTAGCAATCAGCCCCAGCATTTT.

At least ten counts were recorded for this clonotype. A much larger clone lies one base from this, so it may be a read error. The chain recombines TRBV7-3 with TRBJ2-7; no clear D. Germline V lookup: CDR1 SGHTA, CDR2 FQGTGA. The CDR3 consists of 12 residues. V was shortened by 1 base and J by 7 bases, with 8 bases between the two germline ends. CDR3 coding DNA: TGTGCCAGCAGCTTAAATGTGAATGAGCAGTACTTC. Its protein product is CASSLNVNEQYF.

Notes on this clonotype: At one end, the junction sequence differs from germline, possibly due to a read error. The chain couples TRBV7-9 to TRBJ2-7; no reliable D call. Germline CDR1 is SEHNR and CDR2 is FQNEAQ (reference sequence). The CDR3 runs 12 residues. CDR3 nucleotides: TGTACCAGCAGCCTCGGTACCTACGAGCAGTACTTC. Its protein is CTSSLGTYEQYF.

This clonotype came up a few times. This could be a read error, since a much larger clone is one nucleotide away. The rearrangement links TRBV5-1 to TRBJ2-3; 11 nucleotides agree with TRBD2. Trimming removed 4 bases from V and 6 bases from J; junction bases left unmatched: 10. Germline V gene data show CDR1 as SGHRS and CDR2 as YFSETQ. This CDR3 region has 16 residues. The CDR3 protein is CASSPGTSGAWDTQYF. The CDR3 region has the DNA TGCGCCAGCAGCCCGGGGACTAGCGGTGCCTGGGATACGCAGTATTTT.

This clonotype showed up just a few times. Given a much more abundant clone one base away, this may be a read error. V and J are TRBV5-1 and TRBJ2-6; 7 bases align to TRBD1. Germline V gene sequence: CDR1 SGHRS, CDR2 YFSETQ. The CDR3 is 16 amino acids. CDR3 nucleotide sequence: TGCGCCAGCAGCTTGGGACAGGGAGCCGGGGCCAACGTCCGGACTTTC. This sequence encodes CASSLGQGAGANVRTF.

The chain joins TRBV5-1 to TRBJ2-1, with 9 bases lining up with TRBD1. V lost 4 bases to trimming and J lost 10 bases; unmatched junction nucleotides: 9. The CDR3 runs to 14 residues. Per germline, CDR1 SGHRS and CDR2 YFSETQ. Here the CDR3 reads CASSRDRELYEQFF. As DNA, the CDR3 is TGCGCCAGCAGCCGGGACAGGGAATTATACGAGCAGTTCTTC. The full variable domain, in which reference TRBV5-1 and TRBJ2-1 provide the parts outside the CDR3, is KAGVTQTPRYLIKTRGQQVTLSCSPISGHRSVSWYQQTPGQGLQFLFEYFSETQRNKGNFPGRFSGRQFSNSRSEMNVSTLELGDSALYLCASSRDRELYEQFFGPGTRLTVL.

The chain has TRBV5-1 and TRBJ2-1; tentatively, D is TRBD2 (7 bases). Deletions cut 4 bases from V and 3 bases from J, with 20 bases between. Per the germline V gene, CDR1 is SGHRS and CDR2 is YFSETQ. The CDR3 consists of 17 residues. The CDR3 sequence: CASSKAGEGFFYNEQFF. The CDR3 DNA reads as TGCGCCAGCAGCAAGGCAGGGGAGGGATTCTTCTACAATGAGCAGTTCTTC. The complete variable domain, with remaining parts taken from reference TRBV5-1 and TRBJ2-1, reads KAGVTQTPRYLIKTRGQQVTLSCSPISGHRSVSWYQQTPGQGLQFLFEYFSETQRNKGNFPGRFSGRQFSNSRSEMNVSTLELGDSALYLCASSKAGEGFFYNEQFFGPGTRLTVL.

The sample holds many counts of this clonotype. CDR3 DNA sequence: TGCAGTGCATCCAGAAGACAGGGACTTTACGAGCAGTACTTC. Its translation is CSASRRQGLYEQYF. The V and J genes are TRBV20-1 and TRBJ2-7, with D perhaps matching TRBD1 (7 bases). The CDR3 extends over 14 amino acids. The germline CDR1 and CDR2 sequences are DFQATT and SNEGSKA (reference sequence). Trimming pared 6 bases from V and 4 bases from J, leaving 19 bases between.

This clonotype was seen only a few times. The chain recombines TRBV20-1 with TRBJ1-1; the D gene is possibly TRBD1 (6 bases). V was pared by 3 bases and J by 6 bases, with 8 bases between. Per germline, CDR1 DFQATT and CDR2 SNEGSKA (reference sequence). There are 11 residues in the CDR3. In DNA, the CDR3 is TGCAGTGCTAGCAGGGGTGCTGAAGCTTTCTTT. This encodes CSASRGAEAFF.

The rearrangement links TRBV15 to TRBJ1-3; no definite D call. Between the trimmed V and J ends, which lost 4 bases and 4 bases, there was a span of 11 bases. The CDR3 sequence is 14 residues long. CDR1 and CDR2 (germline): LNHNV, YYDKDF (reference sequence). CDR3 sequence reads: CATSNPAGGNTIYF. The DNA of the CDR3 is TGTGCCACCAGCAATCCGGCGGGCGGAAACACCATATATTTT.

This clonotype has more than one count but fewer than ten. The CDR3 reads CATSRVQGAIRNTGELFF. CDR3 in DNA: TGTGCCACCAGCAGAGTCCAGGGGGCAATTCGTAACACCGGGGAGCTGTTTTTT. The rearrangement links TRBV15 to TRBJ2-2; TRBD1 agrees at 8 bases. Per the germline V gene, CDR1 is LNHNV and CDR2 is YYDKDF (reference sequence). The CDR3 contains 18 residues. Germline trimming cut 1 base from V and 2 bases from J; bases unmatched to any gene: 9.

This clonotype appeared a few times. V usage is TRBV9 and J usage is TRBJ1-5; a weak D match, TRBD1 (5 bases). Per the germline V gene, CDR1 is SGDLS and CDR2 is YYNGEE. Trimming took 0 bases from V and 15 from J, leaving 19 bases between them. This CDR3 spans 14 amino acids. CDR3 nucleotide sequence: TGTGCCAGCAGCGTAGATGGGGGGGAGGTGCCGGGGCATTTT. This translates into CASSVDGGEVPGHF.

V and J are TRBV7-2 and TRBJ1-1; 8 nucleotides line up with TRBD1. Germline CDR1 SGHTA, CDR2 FQGNSA. J was trimmed by 7 bases and V by 4 bases; bases with no gene match: 8. The CDR3 contains 14 residues. For the CDR3, the DNA is TGTGCCAGCAGCTCCGGACAGGGAGGTATTGAAGCTTTCTTT. Translating it yields CASSSGQGGIEAFF.

Only a few counts were recorded for this clonotype. The rearrangement uses TRBV7-8 and TRBJ1-1; D is possibly TRBD1 (5 bases). This CDR3 has 15 residues. V was trimmed by 0 bases and J by 1 base, leaving 9 bases between them. Germline V gives CDR1 SGHVS, CDR2 FQNEAQ. The CDR3 is CASSLAAGRNTEAFF. In DNA, the CDR3 is TGTGCCAGCAGCTTAGCGGCAGGGAGGAACACTGAAGCTTTCTTT.